This T cell receptor (beta chain) derives from a study of cytomegalovirus exposure and HLA in healthy donors. Points from the study as a whole: Earlier analysis looked at TCR beta V segments, and most were productive about 87% or about 30% of the time. TCR beta V- and J-gene trimming was later associated with a missense DCLRE1C variant.

With regard to this clone: Its antigen remains unidentified.

The ends lost 2 bases at V and 0 bases at J; junction bases unmatched: 1. The CDR3 totals 15 residues. Germline-derived CDR1 and CDR2 are KGHSH and LQKENI. Researchers ran the PCR with 60 Vbeta and 13 Jbeta primers. TCRdb keeps only in-frame clones here, not all; method: immunoSEQ multiplex PCR. The table lists over 200,000 clones, over 65% of them singletons. This TCR was recovered from a human donor in good health. The chain recombines TRBV18 with TRBJ1-3; 7 bases fit TRBD1. The material sequenced was PBMCs. The CDR3 sequence: CASSPGTDSGNTIYF. The CDR3 DNA reads as TGTGCCAGCTCACCAGGGACAGACTCTGGAAACACCATATATTTT.